The 29 T cell receptor beta chains below come from one sample, sequenced in a study of blood T cell repertoires in COVID-19. Using immunoSEQ multiplex PCR, the repertoire was profiled, and TCRdb retains in-frame clones only, with some absent. The sample has approximately 220,000 clones; roughly 85% are singletons. Sequencing used peripheral blood. These TCRs come from a woman aged 40 to 50 with active or convalescent COVID-19.

This chain uses TRBV4-3 with TRBJ2-5; TRBD2 agrees at 7 bases. The CDR3 has 15 amino acids. Trimming at V came to 1 base and at J to 5 bases, leaving 7 bases not matched to a gene. Per the germline V gene, CDR1 is LGHNA and CDR2 is YSLEER. The CDR3 spells CASSQGFGRSETQYF. CDR3 sequence (DNA): TGCGCCAGCAGCCAAGGGTTCGGGAGGTCGGAGACCCAGTACTTC.

The rearrangement links TRBV6-5 to TRBJ1-5; D gene ambiguous. V shed 5 bases and J shed 2 bases, with 10 bases lying between them. Germline V gene lookup returns CDR1 MNHEY and CDR2 SVGAGI. The length of the CDR3 is 14 residues. The CDR3: CASSTRRGNQPQHF. CDR3 sequence (DNA): TGTGCCAGCAGTACCCGGAGGGGCAATCAGCCCCAGCATTTT.

This chain connects TRBV5-1 to TRBJ2-5; 7 nucleotides align to TRBD2. Unmatched junction bases numbered 11, after V lost 1 base and J lost 5 bases. Germline V gene lookup returns CDR1 SGHRS and CDR2 YFSETQ. The CDR3 length is 16 residues. CDR3 sequence reads: CASSLSMRLASETQYF. CDR3 coding DNA: TGCGCCAGCAGCTTGTCTATGAGACTAGCATCTGAGACCCAGTACTTC.

Here the CDR3 DNA reads TGTGCCAGCAGTTACGGGGACAGGCTCTATGGCTACACCTTC. As protein: CASSYGDRLYGYTF. The rearrangement joins TRBV6-6 to TRBJ1-2, with 8 bases that match TRBD1. Looked up from germline, CDR1 is MNHNY and CDR2 is SVGAGI (reference sequence). Losses at the gene ends were 2 bases for V and 4 bases for J; bases not matched to a gene: 3. This CDR3 spans 14 amino acids.

The chain has TRBV4-3 and TRBJ2-7; 7 positions agree with TRBD1. Losses at the gene ends were 4 bases for V and 2 bases for J; bases not matched to a gene: 2. CDR3 length equals 13 residues. Germline assignment: CDR1 LGHNA and CDR2 YSLEER. CDR3 in DNA: TGCGCCAGCAGCCTAGGGACAGCCTACGAGCAGTACTTC. As protein: CASSLGTAYEQYF.

This chain uses TRBV4-1 with TRBJ1-6; a possible D gene is TRBD1 (5 bases). Germline V lookup: CDR1 MGHRA, CDR2 YSYEKL. This CDR3 comprises 17 residues. V was clipped by 3 bases and J by 1 base, with 13 bases between them. The CDR3 sequence: CASSQEGRRSYNSPLHF. CDR3 nucleotide sequence: TGCGCCAGCAGCCAGGAGGGGAGACGTTCCTATAATTCACCCCTCCACTTT.

This clone has at least ten counts. The identical CDR3 is also encoded by other nucleotide sequences in the sample. The rearrangement links TRBV4-1 to TRBJ2-1, with D unclear. Deletions cut 4 bases from V and 0 bases from J, with 7 bases between. Looked up from germline, CDR1 is MGHRA and CDR2 is YSYEKL. CDR3 length: 14 residues. The CDR3 loop is CASSPPSSYNEQFF. The CDR3 DNA sequence: TGCGCCAGCAGCCCCCCGAGCTCCTACAATGAGCAGTTCTTC.

The rearrangement links TRBV30 to TRBJ1-1, with unresolved D. Looked up from germline, CDR1 is GTSNPN and CDR2 is SVGIG (reference sequence). Trimming pared 7 bases from V and 1 base from J, leaving 7 bases between. The CDR3 consists of 11 residues. CDR3 DNA sequence: TGTGCCTTAGCCAGGAACACTGAAGCTTTCTTT. Translation: CALARNTEAFF. The full variable domain, with the rest looked up from reference TRBV30 and TRBJ1-1, is SQTIHQWPATLVQPVGSPLSLECTVEGTSNPNLYWYRQAAGRGLQLLFYSVGIGQISSEVPQNLSASRPQDRQFILSSKKLLLSDSGFYLCALARNTEAFFGQGTRLTVV.

CDR3 sequence: CASSPRTGANSPLHF. The CDR3 DNA is TGTGCCAGCAGTCCAAGGACAGGGGCTAATTCACCCCTCCACTTT. This chain connects TRBV27 to TRBJ1-6, with TRBD1 matching over 9 bases. This CDR3 comprises 15 residues. V lost 5 bases, J lost 6 bases, and 5 bases stayed unmatched. Germline V gene lookup returns CDR1 MNHEY and CDR2 SMNVEV (reference sequence).

The rearrangement links TRBV6-2 or TRBV6-3 to TRBJ1-5; 7 bases are a match to TRBD1. V lost 1 base and J lost 2; bases outside the gene matches: 5. Germline-derived CDR1 and CDR2 are MNHEY and SVGEGT. This CDR3 region has 16 residues. The CDR3: CASSYFTGAGNQPQHF. CDR3 bases: TGTGCCAGCAGTTACTTTACAGGGGCAGGCAATCAGCCCCAGCATTTT.

This chain links TRBV5-4 with TRBJ2-1; D is possibly TRBD2 (5 bases). V was clipped by 2 bases and J by 0 bases, with 9 bases between them. This CDR3 has 15 amino acids. Germline V gene lookup returns CDR1 SGHNT and CDR2 YYREEE (reference sequence). The CDR3 coding sequence is TGTGCCAGCAGCTTACGAGGGAGCTCCTACAATGAGCAGTTCTTC. Amino acid sequence: CASSLRGSSYNEQFF. The complete variable domain, with remaining parts taken from reference TRBV5-4 and TRBJ2-1, reads ETGVTQSPTHLIKTRGQQVTLRCSSQSGHNTVSWYQQALGQGPQFIFQYYREEENGRGNFPPRFSGLQFPNYSSELNVNALELDDSALYLCASSLRGSSYNEQFFGPGTRLTVL.

This sequence joins TRBV5-4 and TRBJ2-4; the match to TRBD2 covers 9 bases. Germline CDR1 reads SGHNT; CDR2 reads YYREEE (reference sequence). The ends lost 4 bases at V and 1 base at J; junction bases unmatched: 6. This CDR3 is 16 amino acids long. The CDR3, as DNA: TGTGCCAGCAGCCCTGGGCGGGGGGGCGCCAAAAACATTCAGTACTTC. Amino acids: CASSPGRGGAKNIQYF. The full variable domain, in which reference TRBV5-4 and TRBJ2-4 provide the parts outside the CDR3, is ETGVTQSPTHLIKTRGQQVTLRCSSQSGHNTVSWYQQALGQGPQFIFQYYREEENGRGNFPPRFSGLQFPNYSSELNVNALELDDSALYLCASSPGRGGAKNIQYFGAGTRLSVL.

The chain joins TRBV19 to TRBJ1-1, with a possible D match to TRBD1 (6 bases). This CDR3 comprises 14 residues. V was shortened by 5 bases and J by 4 bases, with 14 bases between the two germline ends. The germline V gene has CDR1 LNHDA and CDR2 SQIVND (reference sequence). This CDR3 reads CASSPTGWGTEAFF. The CDR3, as DNA: TGTGCCAGTAGTCCGACAGGCTGGGGCACTGAAGCTTTCTTT.

This chain connects TRBV7-9 to TRBJ2-1, with TRBD2 as a possible D gene (6 bases). The V gene lost 1 base and the J gene lost 8 bases, with 15 bases spanning the gap. CDR1 is SEHNR and CDR2 is FQNEAQ in the germline V gene (reference sequence). The CDR3 loop spans 15 amino acids. The CDR3 is CASSLVGRGHDEQFF. As DNA, the CDR3 is TGTGCCAGCAGCTTAGTAGGGCGGGGTCACGATGAGCAGTTCTTC.

This clone was detected a few times. The V call is TRBV30, the J call TRBJ1-2; 9 bases map to TRBD1. The CDR3 has 14 residues. Germline V gene sequence: CDR1 GTSNPN, CDR2 SVGIG (reference sequence). V lost 1 base and J lost 4; bases outside the gene matches: 4. In DNA form, the CDR3 reads TGTGCCTGGAGTGGGGGACAGGGCACCTATGGCTACACCTTC. Translated: CAWSGGQGTYGYTF.

This chain joins TRBV29-1 and TRBJ1-2; TRBD1 might be the D (5 bases). CDR1 is SQVTM and CDR2 is ANQGSEA in the germline V gene. The CDR3 consists of 14 residues. V lost 7 bases, J lost 0 bases, and 15 bases lay in between. CDR3 sequence: CSAWGGDANYGYTF. DNA of the CDR3: TGCAGCGCTTGGGGGGGTGATGCTAACTATGGCTACACCTTC.

The gene calls are TRBV6-6 and TRBJ2-5, with D possibly matching TRBD2 (5 bases). This CDR3 spans 13 amino acids. V lost 6 bases and J lost 5, with 13 bases in between. CDR1 is MNHNY, CDR2 SVGAGI, per germline (reference sequence). The CDR3 sequence: CASSSTEEETQYF. The CDR3 nucleotides are TGTGCCAGCAGCTCAACGGAGGAGGAGACCCAGTACTTC.

This sequence joins TRBV28 and TRBJ1-2; TRBD1 matches 9 bases. V shed 4 bases, J shed 3 bases, and the junction held 3 bases outside the gene matches. The CDR3 spans 14 residues. The germline V gene has CDR1 MDHEN and CDR2 SYDVKM. The CDR3 DNA sequence: TGTGCCAGCAGTTCGTACAGGGGGCACTATGGCTACACCTTC. It yields the protein CASSSYRGHYGYTF.

The CDR3 sequence: CASSMALEINEQFF. The CDR3 coding sequence is TGCGCCAGCAGCATGGCCCTCGAGATCAATGAGCAGTTCTTC. The V call is TRBV5-1, the J call TRBJ2-1; D gene unclear. Germline V gene data show CDR1 as SGHRS and CDR2 as YFSETQ. Trimming left V 4 bases short and J 6 bases short, with 14 bases between. This CDR3 spans 14 amino acids. Full variable domain (rest looked up from reference TRBV5-1 and TRBJ2-1): KAGVTQTPRYLIKTRGQQVTLSCSPISGHRSVSWYQQTPGQGLQFLFEYFSETQRNKGNFPGRFSGRQFSNSRSEMNVSTLELGDSALYLCASSMALEINEQFFGPGTRLTVL.

The chain employs TRBV4-1 and TRBJ2-1; maybe TRBD2 (5 bases). Germline loops: CDR1 MGHRA, CDR2 YSYEKL. Trimming cost V 0 bases and J 6 bases, with 12 bases left between them. The CDR3 spans 15 residues. CDR3 bases: TGCGCCAGCAGCCAAGATTGGCTAGCCAGCAATGAGCAGTTCTTC. Protein sequence: CASSQDWLASNEQFF.

V and J are TRBV19 and TRBJ1-2, with 10 positions matching TRBD1. The CDR3 runs 17 residues. Germline V CDR1 and CDR2: LNHDA, SQIVND (reference sequence). Trimming removed 2 bases from V and 3 bases from J; junction bases left unmatched: 9. CDR3 region: CASSIPGQGFRDYGYTF. The CDR3, as DNA: TGTGCCAGTAGTATACCGGGACAGGGGTTTAGAGACTATGGCTACACCTTC.

This sequence joins TRBV11-3 and TRBJ2-7, with a possible D match to TRBD1 (5 bases). With 4 bases removed from V and 5 bases from J, the gap between germline ends came to 9 bases. CDR3 length: 12 residues. Germline V gene data show CDR1 as SGHNT and CDR2 as YENEEA. CDR3 nucleotide sequence: TGTGCCAGCAGCTCCGACAGCAACGAGCAGTACTTC. Protein sequence: CASSSDSNEQYF. The full variable domain, rest sourced from reference TRBV11-3 and TRBJ2-7, is EAGVVQSPRYKIIEKKQPVAFWCNPISGHNTLYWYLQNLGQGPELLIRYENEEAVDDSQLPKDRFSAERLKGVDSTLKIQPAELGDSAVYLCASSSDSNEQYFGPGTRLTVT.

The rearrangement uses TRBV6-2 or TRBV6-3 and TRBJ1-1, with TRBD1 matching over 7 bases. CDR3 length: 14 residues. The V segment lost 7 bases and the J segment 1 base; nucleotides outside the gene matches: 6. CDR1 and CDR2 from the germline V gene are MNHEY and SVGEGT. CDR3 loop: CASTPGQPNTEAFF. CDR3 nucleotides: TGTGCCAGCACCCCGGGACAGCCGAACACTGAAGCTTTCTTT.

This clone occurred once. This rearrangement joins TRBV19 to TRBJ1-6; TRBD1 matches at 8 bases. The V and J ends lost 8 bases and 9 bases, in that order; junction bases with no gene match: 15. Germline loops: CDR1 LNHDA, CDR2 SQIVND (reference sequence). This CDR3 contains 16 residues. This chain's CDR3 is CASRGLTGGQGSPLHF. The DNA of the CDR3 is TGTGCCAGTCGAGGCCTTACAGGGGGACAAGGTTCACCCCTCCACTTT.

The gene calls are TRBV19 and TRBJ1-1; weak D call: TRBD1 (5 bases). Trimming took 5 bases from V and 5 from J, leaving 12 bases between them. The CDR3 is made up of 13 amino acids. Germline-derived CDR1 and CDR2 are LNHDA and SQIVND (reference sequence). CDR3 in amino acids: CASSYGGGTEAFF. CDR3 bases: TGTGCCAGTAGTTATGGGGGGGGAACTGAAGCTTTCTTT.

The V and J genes are TRBV24-1 and TRBJ2-1, with D possibly being TRBD2 (5 bases). This CDR3 region has 16 residues. The germline gives CDR1 KGHDR, CDR2 SFDVKD. V lost 1 base to trimming and J lost 7 bases, with 16 bases between them. The DNA of the CDR3 is TGTGCCACCAGTGATTTTTCGTCTGGGGAGAATAATGAGCAGTTCTTC. Its translation: CATSDFSSGENNEQFF.

The chain uses TRBV7-2 and TRBJ2-1, with 7 bases aligning to TRBD2. In germline, CDR1 is SGHTA, CDR2 FQGNSA. This CDR3 has 15 amino acids. With V trimmed by 0 bases and J by 6 bases, 5 bases remained unmatched. CDR3 sequence reads: CASSLAGGPRNEQFF. In DNA form, the CDR3 reads TGTGCCAGCAGCTTAGCGGGAGGGCCTCGCAATGAGCAGTTCTTC.

The rearrangement uses TRBV9 and TRBJ2-1; 7 bases fit TRBD2. Unmatched junction bases numbered 12, after V lost 0 bases and J lost 0 bases. CDR1 is SGDLS and CDR2 is YYNGEE in the germline V gene. The CDR3 has 19 amino acids. The CDR3 reads CASSVVGASGSSSYNEQFF. The CDR3 DNA follows: TGTGCCAGCAGCGTAGTAGGGGCTAGCGGTTCTTCCTCCTACAATGAGCAGTTCTTC.

The gene calls are TRBV11-3 and TRBJ2-5, with D possibly matching TRBD1 (6 bases). V was cut by 2 bases and J by 5 bases, with 12 bases left in between. From germline, CDR1 is SGHNT and CDR2 YENEEA. This CDR3 is built from 14 residues. This CDR3 is CASSLIQGSETQYF. CDR3 DNA: TGTGCCAGCAGCTTAATACAGGGTTCTGAGACCCAGTACTTC.